Sequencing of this T cell receptor beta chain was carried out in a study of a mutant IDH1 vaccine in newly diagnosed glioma. Study-wide background: The start of vaccination came 4-6 weeks after radiotherapy alone, or with temozolomide cycles.

The CDR3 runs to 14 residues. The V end lost 4 bases, the J end lost 7 bases, and 18 bases lay between the germline ends. CDR1 is SGDLS and CDR2 is YYNGEE in the germline V gene. Indicated time point: week 47, end of study. Every vaccine dose comprised 300 ug of mutant IDH1 20-mer peptide plus topical imiquimod. Profiling relied on immunoSEQ multiplex PCR, and the TCRdb table lists in-frame clones only, not all of them. Counted here are approximately 12,000 clones, 81% occurring once; the ten biggest clones make up about a sixth. Regarding this clone: Its antigen is currently unknown.

This clonotype was obtained from a man aged 25-45 years with glioma. This rearrangement joins TRBV9 to TRBJ2-7; D might be TRBD2 (5 bases). The sequencing used PBMCs, collected from a glioma patient whose treatment included an IDH1 peptide vaccine. CDR3 amino acids: CASSSPFEGKEQYF. In DNA, the CDR3 is TGTGCCAGCAGCTCTCCCTTTGAGGGCAAGGAGCAGTACTTC.